This entry lists 20 T cell receptor beta chains sequenced from one sample in a study of T cells in Graves' hyperthyroidism and ophthalmopathy (dated by TCRdb to between 2018 and 2021). The library relied on multiplex PCR. The sample was run on an Illumina HiSeq 2000. TCR beta CDR3 regions were amplified from RNA transcripts. The first round of RT-PCR for the TCR CDR3 was performed with the HTBI primer set and the Qiagen OneStep RT-PCR kit. In-frame beta chains were kept once TCRdb had trimmed the public reads at Q25 with fastp and called clones with MiXCR. CDR3 protein sequences are deduplicated, and each keeps its most common genes and DNA. The sample table lists more than 550,000 distinct CDR3 sequences, approximately 18% of them with a count of one. The top ten constitute roughly a sixth of the sample. Sequenced sample: blood. The receptors were sampled from a woman aged 45 to 65 with Graves' hyperthyroidism that later progressed to Graves' ophthalmopathy.

This clonotype was recorded a few times. V and J are TRBV30 and TRBJ2-3, with D perhaps being TRBD1 or TRBD2 (6 bases each). Trimming cost V 1 base and J 5 bases, with 13 bases left between them. Germline CDR1 is GTSNPN and CDR2 is SVGIG (reference sequence). This CDR3 has 14 amino acids. The CDR3 bases are TGTGCCTGGAGTGGGGGGGCGCGTATAGATACGCAGTATTTT. Protein: CAWSGGARIDTQYF.

Many counts were recorded for this clonotype. Its ends do not fully match the called genes, so a read error is possible. V usage is TRBV5-1 and J usage is TRBJ1-1; no clear D gene. Germline-derived CDR1 and CDR2 are SGHRS and YFSETQ. The CDR3 spans 13 residues. The CDR3 bases are TGTGCCAGCAGTTTATACCTTAACACTGAAGCTTTCTTT. This gives the protein CASSLYLNTEAFF.

There are many counts of this clonotype. The chain couples TRBV5-5 to TRBJ1-5; D may be TRBD1 (5 bases). CDR1 is SGHKS, CDR2 YYEKEE, per germline (reference sequence). The V end was cut by 2 bases, the J end by 4 bases, with 13 bases between. The CDR3 is made up of 15 amino acids. Here the CDR3 reads CASSFGAQGNQPQHF. The CDR3 DNA follows: TGTGCCAGCAGCTTCGGGGCTCAGGGTAATCAGCCCCAGCATTTT.

This clonotype was observed a few times. The V and J genes are TRBV5-4 and TRBJ2-3; 9 bases are shared with TRBD1. V lost 4 bases to trimming and J lost 7 bases; unmatched junction nucleotides: 7. This CDR3 comprises 14 residues. Germline V lookup: CDR1 SGHNT, CDR2 YYREEE (reference sequence). CDR3 amino acids: CASSRDRVINTQYF. The DNA of the CDR3 is TGTGCCAGCAGCCGGGACAGGGTTATTAATACGCAGTATTTT.

A few counts support this clonotype. V usage is TRBV14 and J usage is TRBJ2-4; D is perhaps TRBD2 (6 bases). The CDR3 runs to 17 residues. V was pared by 0 bases and J by 4 bases, with 16 bases between. Germline CDR1 is SGHDN and CDR2 is FVKESK. CDR3 coding DNA: TGTGCCAGCAGCCAAGATAGTGGAGCGGGCACGAAAAACATTCAGTACTTC. Protein product: CASSQDSGAGTKNIQYF.

The chain recombines TRBV20-1 with TRBJ1-2; D is uncertain. This CDR3 is built from 14 residues. CDR1 and CDR2 (germline): DFQATT, SNEGSKA (reference sequence). Trimming took off 0 bases at V and 3 bases at J, with 11 bases between the two ends. CDR3 sequence reads: CSAREWVRYYGYTF. The CDR3 region has the DNA TGCAGTGCTAGAGAATGGGTACGCTACTATGGCTACACCTTC.

As to this clonotype: A read error may explain this, as a much larger clone is one base away. This rearrangement joins TRBV7-8 to TRBJ2-7, with 8 bases aligning to TRBD1. The CDR3 contains 17 residues. The germline CDR1 and CDR2 sequences are SGHVS and FQNEAQ. The V segment lost 5 bases and the J segment 4 bases; nucleotides outside the gene matches: 16. CDR3 sequence: CASSPDGNRGNGYEQYF. The CDR3 DNA sequence: TGTGCCAGCAGCCCCGACGGGAACAGGGGGAACGGGTACGAGCAGTACTTC.

This clonotype was seen repeatedly, ten times or more. This rearrangement joins TRBV3-1 to TRBJ1-5, with 10 bases identical to TRBD1. V gave up 4 bases and J gave up 2 bases; unmatched junction bases: 11. This CDR3 has 18 residues. In germline, CDR1 is LGHDT, CDR2 YNNKEL (reference sequence). This CDR3 reads CASSLAGTGEYGNQPQHF. The CDR3 DNA reads as TGTGCCAGCAGCCTAGCCGGGACAGGGGAGTATGGCAATCAGCCCCAGCATTTT.

This clonotype was picked up a small number of times. The CDR3 here is CATQRQGSYNEQFF. The DNA for the CDR3 is TGTGCCACCCAGAGACAGGGCTCCTACAATGAGCAGTTCTTC. This sequence joins TRBV15 and TRBJ2-1, with 7 positions matching TRBD1. Germline loops: CDR1 LNHNV, CDR2 YYDKDF (reference sequence). The CDR3 length is 14 residues. Trimming at V came to 8 bases and at J to 0 bases, leaving 4 bases not matched to a gene.

The chain recombines TRBV10-3 with TRBJ1-2; no clear D. CDR3 length: 15 residues. Germline CDR1 ENHRY, CDR2 SYGVKD. Trimming removed 0 bases from V and 8 bases from J, with 16 bases in between. The CDR3 sequence is CAISESTPNARGYTF. CDR3 nucleotides: TGTGCCATCAGTGAGTCGACACCAAATGCGAGGGGCTACACCTTC.

This clonotype was observed many times. This chain links TRBV2 with TRBJ1-1; the match to TRBD1 covers 8 bases. The V segment lost 11 bases and the J segment 0 bases; nucleotides outside the gene matches: 5. Germline lookup yields CDR1 SNHLY and CDR2 FYNNEI. The CDR3 length is 13 residues. CDR3: CAVRQGMNTEAFF. The CDR3 DNA sequence: TGTGCCGTCCGACAGGGGATGAACACTGAAGCTTTCTTT.

This clonotype was recorded many times. This sequence joins TRBV29-1 and TRBJ2-7, with 7 bases that match TRBD2. The junction had 13 bases not matched to a gene; V was cut back by 6 bases and J by 2 bases. Germline CDR1 SQVTM, CDR2 ANQGSEA. The CDR3 is made up of 15 amino acids. The CDR3 DNA is TGCAGCGTCCTGATGTCCCGGGGGGTCCCCTACGAGCAGTACTTC. It codes for CSVLMSRGVPYEQYF.

This clonotype was recorded at least ten times. The CDR3 nucleotides read TGTGCCAGCAGTGCCGGCGGGCTAGCGGTGAGCACAGATACGCAGTATTTT. It encodes CASSAGGLAVSTDTQYF. The V gene is TRBV2, the J gene TRBJ2-3; 7 bases align to TRBD2. V trimming: 4 bases; J trimming: 0 bases; junction bases outside the gene matches: 10. From germline, CDR1 is SNHLY and CDR2 FYNNEI. The CDR3 consists of 17 residues.

This clonotype was detected many times. The V gene is TRBV12-3 or TRBV12-4, the J gene TRBJ1-5; D is possibly TRBD1 (5 bases). Deletions cut 7 bases from V and 2 bases from J, with 15 bases between. CDR3 length equals 15 residues. In DNA form, the CDR3 reads TGTGCCAGCAACCGCGGGAGGGGCGGCAATCAGCCCCAGCATTTT. Protein product: CASNRGRGGNQPQHF.

This chain links TRBV5-1 with TRBJ2-3, with D perhaps TRBD1 or TRBD2 (6 bases each). The CDR3 runs 16 residues. V lost 3 bases, J lost 0 bases, and 14 bases lay in between. Germline V gene data show CDR1 as SGHRS and CDR2 as YFSETQ. The DNA of the CDR3 is TGCGCCAGCAGCTCCAGGGGAGGAGGTAGCACAGATACGCAGTATTTT. It specifies CASSSRGGGSTDTQYF.

This clonotype was seen repeatedly, ten times or more. The chain joins TRBV18 to TRBJ1-5, with unresolved D. The V gene lost 3 bases and the J gene lost 1 base, with 4 bases spanning the gap. The CDR3 loop spans 13 amino acids. CDR1 and CDR2 (germline): KGHSH, LQKENI. The CDR3 here is CASSPKSNQPQHF. The CDR3 DNA reads TGTGCCAGCTCACCCAAGAGCAATCAGCCCCAGCATTTT.

Written as DNA, the CDR3 is TGTGCCAGCAGGGACCAGGGGGCCCGGAACACTGAAGCTTTCTTT. This encodes CASRDQGARNTEAFF. The chain employs TRBV5-4 and TRBJ1-1; TRBD1 matches 8 bases. The CDR3 is 15 residues long. V lost 5 bases, J lost 1 base, and 7 bases stayed unmatched. The germline V gene encodes CDR1 SGHNT and CDR2 YYREEE (reference sequence).

This clonotype appeared a single time. The chain employs TRBV7-2 and TRBJ2-7, with 7 positions matching TRBD2. This CDR3 is built from 16 residues. Germline lookup yields CDR1 SGHTA and CDR2 FQGNSA. The ends lost 3 bases at V and 5 bases at J; junction bases unmatched: 13. Here the CDR3 DNA reads TGTGCCAGCAGCTTTACCACCGGCGGGAGCACCCACGAGCAGTACTTC. Encoded protein: CASSFTTGGSTHEQYF.

The CDR3 spells CASSLPQLEAFF. DNA of the CDR3: TGTGCCAGCAGCTTACCCCAGCTTGAAGCTTTCTTT. The rearrangement joins TRBV7-9 to TRBJ1-1; the D is unclear. CDR1 and CDR2 (germline): SEHNR, FQNEAQ (reference sequence). The CDR3 is made up of 12 amino acids. The V end lost 2 bases, the J end lost 7 bases, and 8 bases lay between the germline ends.

This clonotype has only a few counts. The rearrangement joins TRBV12-3 or TRBV12-4 to TRBJ2-6, with unresolved D. V was shortened by 4 bases and J by 1 base, with 11 bases between the two germline ends. The CDR3 sequence is 16 residues long. The CDR3 DNA reads as TGTGCCAGCAGTTCGGCGCGTCGATCTGGGGCCAACGTCCTGACTTTC. It codes for CASSSARRSGANVLTF.